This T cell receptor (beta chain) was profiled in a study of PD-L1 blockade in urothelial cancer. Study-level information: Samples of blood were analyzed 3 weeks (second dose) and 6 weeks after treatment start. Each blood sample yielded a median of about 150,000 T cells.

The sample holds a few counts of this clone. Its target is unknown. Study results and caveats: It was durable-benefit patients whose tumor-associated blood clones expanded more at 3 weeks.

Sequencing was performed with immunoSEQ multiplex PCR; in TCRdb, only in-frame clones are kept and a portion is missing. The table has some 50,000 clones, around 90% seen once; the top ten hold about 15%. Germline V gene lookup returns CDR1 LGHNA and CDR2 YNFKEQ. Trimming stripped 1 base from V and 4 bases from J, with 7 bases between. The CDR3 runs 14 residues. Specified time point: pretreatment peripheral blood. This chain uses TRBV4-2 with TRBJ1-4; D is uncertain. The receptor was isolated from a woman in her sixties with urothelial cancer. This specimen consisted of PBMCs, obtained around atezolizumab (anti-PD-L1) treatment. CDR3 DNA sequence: TGTGCCAGCAGCCAAGGCGGGAGTAATGAAAAACTGTTTTTT. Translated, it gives CASSQGGSNEKLFF.